A single TCR beta chain is shown here with its context. Its antigen is currently unknown. The entry originates in a study of beta chain features in type 1 diabetes. The study reverse transcribed the entire isolated RNA, so it sequenced expressed TCRB transcripts. Profiled with immunoSEQ multiplex PCR; TCRdb holds only in-frame clones, not every one. The data hold 150,000 to 200,000 clones, with about 13% observed a single time. Findings and limits, study-wide: PCR might preferentially amplify shorter templates, equally in patients and controls.

Sequencing used central memory CD4+ T cells from blood. This TCR came from a woman between 18 and 30 years old in good health.

The chain's CDR3 is CASSYSDRGGNIQYF. CDR3 coding DNA: TGTGCCAGCAGTTACTCTGACAGGGGAGGGAACATTCAGTACTTC. The rearrangement joins TRBV6-6 to TRBJ2-4, with a tentative D call TRBD1 (8 bases). The V and J ends lost 0 bases and 7 bases respectively, with 13 bases between them. Germline loops: CDR1 MNHNY, CDR2 SVGAGI (reference sequence). The CDR3 totals 15 residues.